The 4 T cell receptor beta chains below come from one sample, sequenced in a study of blood T cell repertoires in COVID-19. Assay: immunoSEQ multiplex PCR; the TCRdb copy retains only in-frame clones and omits some. Of a few hundred thousand clones in the sample, about 88% are singletons; the top ten hold under 3%. The sample was PBMCs or T cells enriched from blood (not recorded which). All receptors come from a woman in her 30s who had recovered from COVID-19.

The chain recombines TRBV7-9 with TRBJ1-2, with 7 bases lining up with TRBD1. Germline V gives CDR1 SEHNR, CDR2 FQNEAQ (reference sequence). This CDR3 comprises 14 residues. The V gene end was trimmed by 5 bases and the J gene end by 5 bases; junction bases not matched to a gene: 8. CDR3 protein: CASSLTGFNYGYTF. DNA for the CDR3: TGTGCCAGCAGCCTGACAGGGTTCAATTATGGCTACACCTTC.

The J gene is TRBJ2-3, the V gene TRBV5-4; maybe TRBD1 (6 bases). V was shortened by 3 bases and J by 0 bases, with 11 bases between the two germline ends. Germline V gene lookup returns CDR1 SGHNT and CDR2 YYREEE (reference sequence). The CDR3 length is 15 residues. CDR3 nucleotide sequence: TGTGCCAGCAGCTACCCGGACAGTAGCACAGATACGCAGTATTTT. It encodes CASSYPDSSTDTQYF.

This clone was observed a handful of times. The genes are TRBV5-1 and TRBJ2-4; 8 bases agree with TRBD1. With 2 bases clipped from V and 5 bases from J, the junction kept 3 bases outside the gene matches. In germline, CDR1 is SGHRS, CDR2 YFSETQ. This CDR3 region has 14 residues. The CDR3 spells CASSLGQGQNIQYF. The CDR3 region has the DNA TGCGCCAGCAGCTTAGGACAGGGACAAAACATTCAGTACTTC.

The V gene is TRBV7-6, the J gene TRBJ2-1; 9 nucleotides agree with TRBD1. This CDR3 has 12 residues. Losses at the gene ends were 5 bases for V and 7 bases for J; bases not matched to a gene: 0. Germline V gene sequence: CDR1 SGHVS, CDR2 FNYEAQ. The CDR3 DNA sequence: TGTGCCAGCAGCGGGACAGGGAATGAGCAGTTCTTC. It translates to CASSGTGNEQFF.